This TCR beta chain was sequenced in a study of monozygotic twins with inflammatory bowel disease. CDR1 and CDR2 from the germline V gene are LGHNA and YSLEER. The CDR3 covers 16 residues. Blood (about 2.5 ml) was collected from every donor individually. Total RNA from whole blood was isolated with no T cell sorting. TCRdb derives one entry per CDR3 protein from the 5' RACE reads, leaving out DNA. This table holds about 380,000 distinct CDR3 sequences. The J gene is TRBJ1-2, the V gene TRBV4-3; with no DNA, the TCRdb D assignment of TRBD1 cannot be verified. The source material was blood. The receptor was derived from a human donor with ulcerative colitis or Crohn's disease, or a healthy co-twin of an affected twin (not recorded which). The CDR3 here is CASSQEFQGSNYGYTF.